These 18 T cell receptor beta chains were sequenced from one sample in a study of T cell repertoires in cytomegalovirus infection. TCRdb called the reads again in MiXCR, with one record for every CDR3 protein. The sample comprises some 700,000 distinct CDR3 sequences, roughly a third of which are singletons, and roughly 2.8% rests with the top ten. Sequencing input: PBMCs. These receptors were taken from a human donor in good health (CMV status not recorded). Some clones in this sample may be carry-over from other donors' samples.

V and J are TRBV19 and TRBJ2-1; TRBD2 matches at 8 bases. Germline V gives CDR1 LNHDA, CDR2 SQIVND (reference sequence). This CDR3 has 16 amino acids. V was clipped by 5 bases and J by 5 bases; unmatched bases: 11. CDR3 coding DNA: TGTGCCAGTAGTCTGTACTCTAGCGGGCCCCACAATGAGCAGTTCTTC. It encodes CASSLYSSGPHNEQFF.

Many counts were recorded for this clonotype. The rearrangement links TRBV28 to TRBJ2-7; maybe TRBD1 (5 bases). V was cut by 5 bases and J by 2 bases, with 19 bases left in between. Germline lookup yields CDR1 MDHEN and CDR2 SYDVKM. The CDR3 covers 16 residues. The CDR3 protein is CASSHPRVSLAYEQYF. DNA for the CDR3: TGTGCCAGCAGTCACCCCAGGGTTTCGTTGGCCTACGAGCAGTACTTC.

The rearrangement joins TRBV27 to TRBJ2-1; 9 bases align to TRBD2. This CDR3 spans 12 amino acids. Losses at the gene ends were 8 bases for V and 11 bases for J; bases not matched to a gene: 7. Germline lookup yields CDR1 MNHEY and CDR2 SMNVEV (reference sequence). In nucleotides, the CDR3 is TGTGCCAGCGGAGCGGGGGGCCTCAAGCAGTTCTTC. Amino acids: CASGAGGLKQFF.

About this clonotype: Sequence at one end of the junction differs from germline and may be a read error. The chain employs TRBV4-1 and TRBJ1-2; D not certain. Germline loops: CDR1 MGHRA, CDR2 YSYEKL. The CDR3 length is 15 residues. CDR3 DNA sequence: TGCGACAGCAGCCAAACCTCACTAGTTTTTAACGGCTACACCTTC. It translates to CDSSQTSLVFNGYTF.

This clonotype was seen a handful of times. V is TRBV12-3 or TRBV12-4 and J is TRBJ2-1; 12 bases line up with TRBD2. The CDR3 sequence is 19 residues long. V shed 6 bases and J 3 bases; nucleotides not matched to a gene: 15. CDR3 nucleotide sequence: TGTGCCAGCAGCTTACTAGCGGGGGGCCAAGGGGAAAACTACAATGAGCAGTTCTTC. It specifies CASSLLAGGQGENYNEQFF.

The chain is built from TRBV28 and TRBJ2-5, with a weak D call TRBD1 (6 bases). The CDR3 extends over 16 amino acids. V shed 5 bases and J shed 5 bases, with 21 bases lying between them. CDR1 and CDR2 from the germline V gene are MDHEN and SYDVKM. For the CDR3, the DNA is TGTGCCAGCAGTCCACCCTTCGCCCATAGGGGGGAGACCCAGTACTTC. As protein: CASSPPFAHRGETQYF.

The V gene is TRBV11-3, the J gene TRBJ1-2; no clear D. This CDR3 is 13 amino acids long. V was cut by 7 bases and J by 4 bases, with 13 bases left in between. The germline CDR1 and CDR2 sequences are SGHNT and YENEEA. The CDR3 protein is CASTLEAGYGYTF. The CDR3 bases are TGTGCCAGCACCCTAGAGGCCGGCTATGGCTACACCTTC.

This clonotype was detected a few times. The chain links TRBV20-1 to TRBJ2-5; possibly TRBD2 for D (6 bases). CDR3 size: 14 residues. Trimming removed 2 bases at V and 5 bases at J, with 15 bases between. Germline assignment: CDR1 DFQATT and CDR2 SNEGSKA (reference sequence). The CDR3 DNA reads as TGCAGTGCTAGATGGACGGGGGATTCGGAGACCCAGTACTTC. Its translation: CSARWTGDSETQYF.

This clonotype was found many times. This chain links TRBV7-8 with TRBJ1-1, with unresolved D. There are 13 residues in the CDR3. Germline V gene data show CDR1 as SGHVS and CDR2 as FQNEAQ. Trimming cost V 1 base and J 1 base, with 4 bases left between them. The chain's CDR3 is CASSLDRNTEAFF. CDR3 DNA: TGTGCCAGCAGCTTAGACAGGAACACTGAAGCTTTCTTT. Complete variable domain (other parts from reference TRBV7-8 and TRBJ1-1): GAGVSQSPRYKVAKRGQDVALRCDPISGHVSLFWYQQALGQGPEFLTYFQNEAQLDKSGLPSDRFFAERPEGSVSTLKIQRTQQEDSAVYLCASSLDRNTEAFFGQGTRLTVV.

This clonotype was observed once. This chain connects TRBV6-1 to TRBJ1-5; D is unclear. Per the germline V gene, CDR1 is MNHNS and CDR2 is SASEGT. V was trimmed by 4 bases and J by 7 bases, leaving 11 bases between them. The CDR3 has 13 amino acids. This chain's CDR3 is CASSAHSYQPQHF. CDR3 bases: TGTGCCAGCAGTGCTCATTCATACCAGCCCCAGCATTTT.

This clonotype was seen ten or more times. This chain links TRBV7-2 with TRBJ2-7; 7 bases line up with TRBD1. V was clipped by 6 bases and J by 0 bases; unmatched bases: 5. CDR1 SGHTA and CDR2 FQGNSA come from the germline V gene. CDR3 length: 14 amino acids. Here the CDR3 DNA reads TGTGCCAGCAGACTGACAGGGAGCTCCTACGAGCAGTACTTC. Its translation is CASRLTGSSYEQYF.

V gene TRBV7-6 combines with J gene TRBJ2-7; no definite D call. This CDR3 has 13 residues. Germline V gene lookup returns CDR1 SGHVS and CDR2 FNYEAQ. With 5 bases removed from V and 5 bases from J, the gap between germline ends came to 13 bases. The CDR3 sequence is CASSPGSKNEQYF. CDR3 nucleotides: TGTGCCAGCAGCCCGGGTTCCAAGAACGAGCAGTACTTC.

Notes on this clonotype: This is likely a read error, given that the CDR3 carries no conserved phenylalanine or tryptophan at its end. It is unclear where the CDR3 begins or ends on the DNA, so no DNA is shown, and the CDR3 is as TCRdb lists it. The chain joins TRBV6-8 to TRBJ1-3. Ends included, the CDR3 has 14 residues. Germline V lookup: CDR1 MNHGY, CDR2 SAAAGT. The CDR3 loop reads CASFLTATGNTIDV.

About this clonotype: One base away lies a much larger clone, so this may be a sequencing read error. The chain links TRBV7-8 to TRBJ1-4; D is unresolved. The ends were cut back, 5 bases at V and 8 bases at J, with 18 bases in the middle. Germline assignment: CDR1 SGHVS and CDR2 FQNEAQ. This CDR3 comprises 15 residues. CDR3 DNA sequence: TGTGCCAGCAGCGTAGTCCGGGGTAAAAGCGAAAAACTGTTTTTT. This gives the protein CASSVVRGKSEKLFF.

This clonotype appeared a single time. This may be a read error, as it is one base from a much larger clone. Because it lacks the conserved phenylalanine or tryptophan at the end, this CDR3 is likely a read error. The CDR3 DNA sequence: TGTGCTAGCAGCCCCAACTCTCTAGCGACCGAGACCCAGTACTAC. Translating gives CASSPNSLATETQYY. The chain employs TRBV7-7 and TRBJ2-5; TRBD2 is a possible D gene (6 bases). Germline V gene lookup returns CDR1 SSHAT and CDR2 FNYEAQ (reference sequence). There are 15 residues in the CDR3.

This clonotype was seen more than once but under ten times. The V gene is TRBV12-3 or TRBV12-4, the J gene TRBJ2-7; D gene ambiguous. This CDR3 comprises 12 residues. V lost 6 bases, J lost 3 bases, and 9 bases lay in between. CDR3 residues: CASSPSNYEQYF. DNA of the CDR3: TGTGCCAGCAGCCCCTCTAACTACGAGCAGTACTTC.

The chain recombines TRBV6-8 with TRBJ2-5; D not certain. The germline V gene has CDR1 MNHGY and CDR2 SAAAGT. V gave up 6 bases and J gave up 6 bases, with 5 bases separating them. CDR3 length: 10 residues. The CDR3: CASREKTQYF. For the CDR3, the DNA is TGTGCCAGCAGAGAAAAGACCCAGTACTTC.

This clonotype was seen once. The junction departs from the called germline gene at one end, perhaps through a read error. The CDR3 DNA sequence: TGCAGCGTTGAAGATCCCGTTACACCGAGCTCCTCCAATGAGCAGTTCTTC. It encodes CSVEDPVTPSSSNEQFF. This sequence joins TRBV29-1 and TRBJ2-1; D ambiguous. The germline CDR1 and CDR2 sequences are SQVTM and ANQGSEA. There are 17 residues in the CDR3.